The 25 T cell receptor beta chains below all came from one sample that was sequenced in a study of blood T cell repertoires in COVID-19. Sequencing was performed with immunoSEQ multiplex PCR; in TCRdb, only in-frame clones are kept and a portion is missing. The sample lists 200,000 to 300,000 clones; around 87% were seen once. Sequencing input: peripheral blood. The source of these receptors is a woman aged 70 to 79 with active or convalescent COVID-19.

V gene TRBV11-3 combines with J gene TRBJ2-1; 9 bases map to TRBD2. V shed 1 base and J 6 bases; nucleotides not matched to a gene: 4. There are 15 residues in the CDR3. CDR1 and CDR2 from the germline V gene are SGHNT and YENEEA. CDR3 sequence reads: CASSLVLAGSNEQFF. The CDR3 bases are TGTGCCAGCAGCTTAGTTCTAGCGGGAAGCAATGAGCAGTTCTTC.

This clone was counted between two and nine times. The chain employs TRBV10-2 and TRBJ1-1, with D tentatively TRBD1 (6 bases). This CDR3 is 13 amino acids long. The germline V and J ends were trimmed by 3 bases and 2 bases, with 7 bases remaining between them. Germline V gene lookup returns CDR1 WSHSY and CDR2 SAAADI. In nucleotides, the CDR3 is TGCGCCAGCAGTGAACAGGGAAACACTGAAGCTTTCTTT. It yields the protein CASSEQGNTEAFF.

The chain combines TRBV5-5 with TRBJ1-4; D gene unclear. From germline, CDR1 is SGHKS and CDR2 YYEKEE (reference sequence). V gave up 2 bases and J gave up 0 bases, with 8 bases separating them. The CDR3 runs to 15 residues. As DNA, the CDR3 is TGTGCCAGCAGCTTACTAACTGCAACTAATGAAAAACTGTTTTTT. This sequence encodes CASSLLTATNEKLFF.

For this clone: The junction departs from the called germline gene at one end, perhaps through a read error. The V and J genes are TRBV7-3 and TRBJ2-1, with unresolved D. There are 13 residues in the CDR3. Per the germline V gene, CDR1 is SGHTA and CDR2 is FQGTGA. The CDR3 DNA follows: TGTGCCAGCAGCTTACTACCTTCCAATGAGCGGTTCTTC. The encoded protein is CASSLLPSNERFF.

This clone was seen only once. This chain uses TRBV7-2 with TRBJ2-7; 7 bases map to TRBD1. The CDR3 consists of 15 residues. Germline V gives CDR1 SGHTA, CDR2 FQGNSA. Trimming took 5 bases from V and 3 from J; bases not matched to a gene: 10. DNA of the CDR3: TGTGCCAGCAGCGAAGGGACAGCACCATACTACGAGCAGTACTTC. It encodes CASSEGTAPYYEQYF.

V gene TRBV11-2 combines with J gene TRBJ2-7, with a weak D call TRBD1 (6 bases). CDR3 length: 15 residues. Germline CDR1 SGHAT, CDR2 FQNNGV. V was pared by 1 base and J by 2 bases, with 12 bases between. DNA for the CDR3: TGTGCCAGCAGCTTAGCGCAGGGGCCCCCCTACGAGCAGTACTTC. Amino acid sequence: CASSLAQGPPYEQYF.

This sequence joins TRBV3-1 (or the pseudogene TRBV3-2) and TRBJ1-6; D uncertain. V shed 4 bases and J shed 7 bases, with 14 bases lying between them. Germline assignment: CDR1 LGHDT and CDR2 YNNKEL (reference sequence). The CDR3 covers 15 residues. The CDR3 nucleotides read TGTGCCAGCAGCCCAGCCGCCCTGGGCAATTCACCCCTCCACTTT. This translates into CASSPAALGNSPLHF.

This chain connects TRBV4-3 to TRBJ1-2; D uncertain. From germline, CDR1 is LGHNA and CDR2 YSLEER. This CDR3 region has 13 residues. Trimming took 8 bases from V and 0 from J, leaving 10 bases between them. This CDR3 is CASRGPPNYGYTF. Written as DNA, the CDR3 is TGCGCCAGCCGTGGCCCTCCTAACTATGGCTACACCTTC.

This clone turned up a few times. The V and J genes are TRBV3-1 (or the pseudogene TRBV3-2) and TRBJ1-6, with D possibly TRBD1 on 6 matching bases. This CDR3 region has 13 residues. Germline V lookup: CDR1 LGHDT, CDR2 YNNKEL (reference sequence). The ends were cut back, 4 bases at V and 9 bases at J, with 10 bases in the middle. The CDR3 region is CASSRDIRSPLHF. The DNA of the CDR3 is TGTGCCAGCAGCCGGGACATTCGTTCACCCCTCCACTTT.

This clone occurred once. The J gene is TRBJ1-2, the V gene TRBV19, with 8 positions matching TRBD1. Losses at the gene ends were 1 base for V and 3 bases for J; bases not matched to a gene: 4. The CDR3 runs 15 residues. CDR1 is LNHDA, CDR2 SQIVND, per germline (reference sequence). CDR3 bases: TGTGCCAGTAGTATAGGCACAGGGGGTGACTATGGCTACACCTTC. This encodes CASSIGTGGDYGYTF. The complete variable domain, with remaining parts taken from reference TRBV19 and TRBJ1-2, reads DGGITQSPKYLFRKEGQNVTLSCEQNLNHDAMYWYRQDPGQGLRLIYYSQIVNDFQKGDIAEGYSVSREKKESFPLTVTSAQKNPTAFYLCASSIGTGGDYGYTFGSGTRLTVV.

V is TRBV4-3 and J is TRBJ2-1; maybe TRBD2 (6 bases). The V gene lost 0 bases and the J gene lost 8 bases, with 20 bases spanning the gap. CDR1 and CDR2 (germline): LGHNA, YSLEER. This CDR3 spans 17 amino acids. CDR3 coding DNA: TGCGCCAGCAGCCAAGATTCAGGGAGGCCAGGGATGCATGAGCAGTTCTTC. This gives the protein CASSQDSGRPGMHEQFF.

This rearrangement joins TRBV6-5 to TRBJ1-1; 8 positions match TRBD1. The germline V gene encodes CDR1 MNHEY and CDR2 SVGAGI. This CDR3 region has 15 residues. V lost 8 bases to trimming and J lost 6 bases; unmatched junction nucleotides: 14. The chain's CDR3 is CASGSGTGQWAEAFF. The DNA of the CDR3 is TGTGCCAGCGGTTCCGGGACAGGCCAATGGGCTGAAGCTTTCTTT.

The chain joins TRBV12-3 or TRBV12-4 to TRBJ1-1, with TRBD1 as a possible D gene (5 bases). The length of the CDR3 is 13 residues. Trimming removed 1 base from V and 4 bases from J, with 7 bases in between. CDR3 coding DNA: TGTGCCAGCAGTTTAGAGGACATCACTGAAGCTTTCTTT. It codes for CASSLEDITEAFF.

This clone was counted between two and nine times. This chain connects TRBV19 to TRBJ1-5; 7 bases are shared with TRBD1. There are 15 residues in the CDR3. CDR1 is LNHDA and CDR2 is SQIVND in the germline V gene (reference sequence). Trimming took 4 bases from V and 4 from J; bases not matched to a gene: 7. This chain's CDR3 is CASSTQGIRNQPQHF. The DNA for the CDR3 is TGTGCCAGTAGTACACAGGGGATACGAAATCAGCCCCAGCATTTT.

The V and J genes are TRBV3-1 (or the pseudogene TRBV3-2) and TRBJ2-3; 10 nucleotides align to TRBD1. CDR3 length: 20 amino acids. Germline V gene data show CDR1 as LGHDT and CDR2 as YNNKEL (reference sequence). V shed 0 bases, J shed 2 bases, and the junction held 14 bases outside the gene matches. CDR3 bases: TGTGCCAGCAGCCAAGACGCCATTAAACCCGGGACAGGGGTCACAGATACGCAGTATTTT. This sequence encodes CASSQDAIKPGTGVTDTQYF.

The rearrangement links TRBV7-9 to TRBJ1-4, with 7 bases matching TRBD1. The CDR3 spans 16 residues. Trimming cost V 5 bases and J 0 bases; bases outside gene matches: 6. Germline values: CDR1 SEHNR, CDR2 FQNEAQ (reference sequence). The chain's CDR3 is CASSQFGQATNEKLFF. Here the CDR3 DNA reads TGTGCCAGCAGCCAATTCGGACAGGCAACTAATGAAAAACTGTTTTTT.

The chain uses TRBV12-3 or TRBV12-4 and TRBJ1-1; TRBD1 is a possible D gene (5 bases). V was cut by 5 bases and J by 6 bases, with 13 bases left in between. The CDR3 is made up of 13 amino acids. CDR3 coding DNA: TGTGCCAGCAGTCCCTTCAGGGTATCTGAAGCTTTCTTT. This translates into CASSPFRVSEAFF.

The chain is built from TRBV18 and TRBJ1-1; no clear D. The CDR3 runs to 15 residues. Germline CDR1 reads KGHSH; CDR2 reads LQKENI. Trimming stripped 6 bases from V and 0 bases from J, with 14 bases between. In DNA, the CDR3 is TGTGCCAGCTCCCTCACGACACCTATGAACACTGAAGCTTTCTTT. As protein: CASSLTTPMNTEAFF.

The rearrangement uses TRBV10-3 and TRBJ2-7, with TRBD1 matching 9 bases. The CDR3 totals 13 residues. With V trimmed by 9 bases and J by 3 bases, 6 bases remained unmatched. Germline CDR1 ENHRY, CDR2 SYGVKD. In DNA, the CDR3 is TGTGCCATTTCCAACAGGGGGCTCTACGAGCAGTACTTC. It yields the protein CAISNRGLYEQYF.

CDR3 region: CASTASVADREYGYTF. The DNA for the CDR3 is TGTGCCAGCACCGCTTCCGTAGCAGACAGGGAGTATGGCTACACCTTC. The chain employs TRBV4-2 and TRBJ1-2; 7 bases are shared with TRBD1. The CDR3 loop spans 16 amino acids. The germline V gene encodes CDR1 LGHNA and CDR2 YNFKEQ. Trimming removed 7 bases from V and 5 bases from J; junction bases left unmatched: 16.

The count of this clone is one. The V call is TRBV5-5, the J call TRBJ1-6; possible D gene TRBD1, 6 bases. Germline values: CDR1 SGHKS, CDR2 YYEKEE (reference sequence). CDR3 length: 14 residues. V was shortened by 3 bases and J by 6 bases, with 10 bases between the two germline ends. DNA for the CDR3: TGTGCCAGCAGCTCCGGGACAACTAATTCACCCCTCCACTTT. This gives the protein CASSSGTTNSPLHF.

The V and J genes are TRBV6-2 or TRBV6-3 and TRBJ1-2; 7 positions agree with TRBD1. The junction had 8 bases not matched to a gene; V was cut back by 4 bases and J by 0 bases. The CDR3 loop spans 16 amino acids. Germline CDR1 and CDR2: MNHEY and SVGEGT. This CDR3 is CASSSTYGTANYGYTF. The CDR3, as DNA: TGTGCCAGCAGTTCCACCTATGGGACAGCTAACTATGGCTACACCTTC.

This chain connects TRBV25-1 to TRBJ2-1; 9 bases line up with TRBD2. The CDR3 covers 16 residues. Germline lookup yields CDR1 MGHDK and CDR2 SYGVNS. Losses at the gene ends were 3 bases for V and 0 bases for J; bases not matched to a gene: 3. The CDR3 sequence: CASSELAGTSYNEQFF. As DNA, the CDR3 is TGTGCCAGCAGTGAGCTAGCGGGGACCTCCTACAATGAGCAGTTCTTC. Filled out from reference TRBV25-1 and TRBJ2-1, the complete variable domain reads EADIYQTPRYLVIGTGKKITLECSQTMGHDKMYWYQQDPGMELHLIHYSYGVNSTEKGDLSSESTVSRIRTEHFPLTLESARPSHTSQYLCASSELAGTSYNEQFFGPGTRLTVL.

The chain employs TRBV12-3 or TRBV12-4 and TRBJ1-4; D is possibly TRBD1 (5 bases). This CDR3 has 13 residues. V shed 4 bases and J shed 8 bases, with 11 bases lying between them. CDR3: CASSSQGGEKLFF. The DNA for the CDR3 is TGTGCCAGCAGTTCGCAGGGTGGGGAAAAACTGTTTTTT.

This chain connects TRBV6-5 to TRBJ1-2; weak D call: TRBD1 (5 bases). The length of the CDR3 is 12 residues. Germline assignment: CDR1 MNHEY and CDR2 SVGAGI. With 5 bases removed from V and 7 bases from J, the gap between germline ends came to 11 bases. CDR3 DNA sequence: TGTGCCAGCAGTCCACTCGGGGGTGGCTACACCTTC. It specifies CASSPLGGGYTF.